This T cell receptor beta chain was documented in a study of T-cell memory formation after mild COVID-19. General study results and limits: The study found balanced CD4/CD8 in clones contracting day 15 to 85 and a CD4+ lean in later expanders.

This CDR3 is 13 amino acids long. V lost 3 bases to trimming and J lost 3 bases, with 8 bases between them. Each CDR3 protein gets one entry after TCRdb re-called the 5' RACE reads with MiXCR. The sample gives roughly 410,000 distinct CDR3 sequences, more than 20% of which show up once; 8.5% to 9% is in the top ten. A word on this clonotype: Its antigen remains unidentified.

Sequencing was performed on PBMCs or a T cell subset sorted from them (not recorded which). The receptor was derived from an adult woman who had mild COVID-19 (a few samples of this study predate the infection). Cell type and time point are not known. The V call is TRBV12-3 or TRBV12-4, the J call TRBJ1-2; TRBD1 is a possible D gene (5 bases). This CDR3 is CASSLSQDYGYTF. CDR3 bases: TGTGCCAGCAGTTTGTCACAGGACTATGGCTACACCTTC.